One T cell receptor beta chain is described in this entry. This sample stems from a study of shared clonotypes between healthy human individuals. Germline values: CDR1 SGDLS, CDR2 YYNGEE. The V gene end was trimmed by 0 bases and the J gene end by 4 bases; junction bases not matched to a gene: 8. The CDR3 extends over 16 amino acids. Measured with immunoSEQ multiplex PCR; TCRdb has only the in-frame clones, and not every one. The sample contains some 1.1 million clones, around three quarters of which appear only once. This chain uses TRBV9 with TRBJ2-5, with 8 bases lining up with TRBD2. The sequence came from a man younger than 35 in good health. Some clones in this sample may be carry-over from other donors' samples. Sequenced: memory CD4+ T cells from PBMCs. Indicated subset: CD45RA-negative fraction. In DNA, the CDR3 is TGTGCCAGCAGCGTAGGTGGTAGCGGGACTGTAGAGACCCAGTACTTC. It specifies CASSVGGSGTVETQYF.